This TCR beta chain was sequenced for a study of naive and memory T cell subsets. Ten or more counts support this clonotype. The antigen is undetermined. The CDR3 has 13 amino acids. Germline CDR1 is SGHDN and CDR2 is FVKESK. The germline V and J ends were trimmed by 4 bases and 7 bases, with 14 bases remaining between them. An equimolar mix of two oligonucleotides served as the beta constant-region primer for TRBC1 and TRBC2. The cDNA 3' end received a ligated single-stranded oligonucleotide carrying the SP2 primer and a 12-nucleotide UMI. Four rounds of PCR amplified the ligated cDNA using nested alpha and beta constant-region primers plus SP2. TCRdb re-analysed the UMI-ligation and nested PCR reads in MiXCR, keeping a single row per CDR3 protein. The table records roughly 91,000 distinct CDR3 sequences, around 12% of them present only once. Broader study findings: From naive to CM, EM and EMRA, diversity decreased and Gini increased. Each distinct alpha or beta sequence counts as one clonotype.

The sequence was collected from a human donor in good health. The specimen was central memory CD4+ T cells from blood. The V call is TRBV14, the J call TRBJ2-7; unclear D gene. The CDR3 reads CASSPRRVGEQYF. CDR3 nucleotides: TGTGCCAGCAGCCCCCGACGAGTTGGGGAGCAGTACTTC. Full variable domain (missing parts from reference TRBV14 and TRBJ2-7): EAGVTQFPSHSVIEKGQTVTLRCDPISGHDNLYWYRRVMGKEIKFLLHFVKESKQDESGMPNNRFLAERTGGTYSTLKVQPAELEDSGVYFCASSPRRVGEQYFGPGTRLTVT.